This passage covers 24 T cell receptor beta chains from one sample sequenced in a study of CD8 T cells in ankylosing spondylitis. MiXCR, applied by TCRdb to the 5' RACE reads, yields one record per CDR3 protein. The sample consists of a few hundred thousand distinct CDR3 sequences, about a sixth of them appearing once. The sample was blood, either unsorted or a sorted T cell fraction (not recorded which). The receptors shown here come from a male donor with ankylosing spondylitis or in good health (not recorded which).

This clonotype was observed a few times. The chain joins TRBV7-6 to TRBJ2-3, with 9 bases identical to TRBD1. CDR3 length equals 19 residues. In germline, CDR1 is SGHVS, CDR2 FNYEAQ. Trimming took 2 bases from V and 6 from J; bases not matched to a gene: 18. The DNA of the CDR3 is TGTGCCAGCAGCTTACCTAGGACAGGGGTGACTAGAGGTTTGGATACGCAGTATTTT. It codes for CASSLPRTGVTRGLDTQYF.

This clonotype was seen a few times. The DNA of the CDR3 is TGTGCCAGCAGCTTTATCGACCCCTATGTGGGTGAGACCCAGTACTTC. The encoded protein is CASSFIDPYVGETQYF. The V call is TRBV11-2, the J call TRBJ2-5, with unresolved D. Germline values: CDR1 SGHAT, CDR2 FQNNGV. The CDR3 consists of 16 residues. V was cut by 3 bases and J by 5 bases, with 19 bases left in between.

This clonotype came up a few times. V gene TRBV12-3 or TRBV12-4 combines with J gene TRBJ1-1; D perhaps matches TRBD1 (5 bases). The CDR3 consists of 14 residues. V was pared by 6 bases and J by 3 bases, with 14 bases between. The CDR3 nucleotides are TGTGCCAGCAGGGGGGGACGGCAGGACACTGAAGCTTTCTTT. Translation gives CASRGGRQDTEAFF.

This clonotype has more than one count but fewer than ten. The chain links TRBV27 to TRBJ2-1, with D perhaps being TRBD1 or TRBD2 (5 bases each). Deletions cut 2 bases from V and 0 bases from J, with 14 bases between. This CDR3 spans 17 amino acids. Germline values: CDR1 MNHEY, CDR2 SMNVEV (reference sequence). CDR3 loop: CASSLNSGTDSYNEQFF. The CDR3 DNA reads TGTGCCAGCAGTTTAAATTCCGGGACGGACTCCTACAATGAGCAGTTCTTC.

This clonotype was observed a few times. CDR3 in DNA: TGTGCCAGCAGCGAGGGGGCCGGGACTCCGAACACCGGGGAGCTGTTTTTT. Its translation is CASSEGAGTPNTGELFF. V is TRBV9 and J is TRBJ2-2, with TRBD1 as a possible D gene (7 bases). The CDR3 is 17 amino acids. Trimming stripped 3 bases from V and 0 bases from J, with 15 bases between. CDR1 SGDLS and CDR2 YYNGEE come from the germline V gene.

The gene calls are TRBV27 and TRBJ1-1, with a weak D call TRBD1 (5 bases). Germline V gives CDR1 MNHEY, CDR2 SMNVEV (reference sequence). The CDR3 is 15 residues long. V shed 2 bases and J shed 7 bases, with 17 bases lying between them. The DNA for the CDR3 is TGTGCCAGCAGTTTAAGCAGGGCAAGGTTGGGTGAAGCTTTCTTT. Protein: CASSLSRARLGEAFF.

This clonotype has at least ten counts. DNA of the CDR3: TGCAGCGTCGGGACTAGCGGGACCGCATTCGGCGAGCAGTACTTC. Its translation is CSVGTSGTAFGEQYF. The chain has TRBV29-1 and TRBJ2-7; the match to TRBD2 covers 13 bases. From germline, CDR1 is SQVTM and CDR2 ANQGSEA. This CDR3 is 15 amino acids long. The junction had 11 bases not matched to a gene; V was cut back by 6 bases and J by 6 bases.

This clonotype came up many times. The chain joins TRBV27 to TRBJ1-4; 10 nucleotides agree with TRBD1. The V segment lost 6 bases and the J segment 8 bases; nucleotides outside the gene matches: 3. This CDR3 has 13 residues. Germline CDR1 is MNHEY and CDR2 is SMNVEV (reference sequence). CDR3 coding DNA: TGTGCCAGCAGCGGGACAGGGGACGAAAAACTGTTTTTT. Encoded protein: CASSGTGDEKLFF.

There are many counts of this clonotype. The gene calls are TRBV20-1 and TRBJ2-4, with D tentatively TRBD2 (6 bases). Per the germline V gene, CDR1 is DFQATT and CDR2 is SNEGSKA (reference sequence). The CDR3 sequence is 15 residues long. Trimming took 2 bases from V and 8 from J, leaving 19 bases between them. The CDR3: CSARLAGEAVDIQYF. The CDR3 bases are TGCAGTGCTAGACTCGCCGGGGAGGCGGTAGACATTCAGTACTTC.

This clonotype has just a few counts. V and J are TRBV4-3 and TRBJ2-5; no clear D gene. From germline, CDR1 is LGHNA and CDR2 YSLEER. The CDR3 length is 14 residues. Trimming cost V 0 bases and J 2 bases, with 7 bases left between them. In DNA, the CDR3 is TGCGCCAGCAGCCAAGATGGCAGGCAAGAGACCCAGTACTTC. Translation gives CASSQDGRQETQYF.

This chain links TRBV6-1 with TRBJ1-4; D might be TRBD1 (5 bases). CDR1 and CDR2 (germline): MNHNS, SASEGT. The CDR3 is made up of 16 amino acids. The germline V and J ends were trimmed by 5 bases and 8 bases, with 21 bases remaining between them. The CDR3 DNA reads as TGTGCCAGCAGTACCGGACATAAGGACCCGTCAGAAAAACTGTTTTTT. This gives the protein CASSTGHKDPSEKLFF.

Only a few counts were recorded for this clonotype. The chain couples TRBV4-3 to TRBJ2-7; no reliable D call. The CDR3 is 15 amino acids. Between the trimmed V and J ends, which lost 0 bases and 0 bases, there was a span of 9 bases. Germline V gene lookup returns CDR1 LGHNA and CDR2 YSLEER. CDR3 residues: CASSQDRGTSYEQYF. The CDR3 DNA reads TGCGCCAGCAGCCAAGATCGAGGCACCTCCTACGAGCAGTACTTC.

The chain employs TRBV24-1 and TRBJ1-5, with D hard to call. Trimming cost V 3 bases and J 2 bases, with 16 bases left between them. The length of the CDR3 is 17 residues. Germline CDR1 and CDR2: KGHDR and SFDVKD. CDR3 nucleotides: TGTGCCACCAGTGATGCGGGGTCCCATGGGGGCAATCAGCCCCAGCATTTT. This sequence encodes CATSDAGSHGGNQPQHF.

The chain employs TRBV14 and TRBJ2-1, with TRBD2 identical over 12 bases. The CDR3 spans 15 residues. V lost 2 bases and J lost 8; bases outside the gene matches: 4. Per germline, CDR1 SGHDN and CDR2 FVKESK. CDR3 nucleotides: TGTGCCAGCAGCCAACTAGCGGGAGGGCCCGATGAGCAGTTCTTC. It translates to CASSQLAGGPDEQFF.

This clonotype was recorded a few times. This chain links TRBV20-1 with TRBJ2-1; 11 bases agree with TRBD2. The germline V gene has CDR1 DFQATT and CDR2 SNEGSKA (reference sequence). The CDR3 has 15 amino acids. J lost 7 bases, V lost 5 bases, and 10 bases had no gene match. The CDR3 DNA is TGCAGTGCTCTCTGGACTAGCGGGTTCTCAAATGAGCAGTTCTTC. It translates to CSALWTSGFSNEQFF.

This clonotype was picked up many times. The chain couples TRBV4-2 to TRBJ2-7; 12 bases map to TRBD2. Germline CDR1 and CDR2: LGHNA and YNFKEQ. V trimming: 1 base; J trimming: 0 bases; junction bases outside the gene matches: 4. The CDR3 is 17 residues long. Written as DNA, the CDR3 is TGTGCCAGCAGCCAAGGGACTAGCGGGATGATCTCCTACGAGCAGTACTTC. Translation: CASSQGTSGMISYEQYF.

This chain joins TRBV4-3 and TRBJ1-1; D not certain. V was shortened by 0 bases and J by 2 bases, with 7 bases between the two germline ends. In germline, CDR1 is LGHNA, CDR2 YSLEER. The CDR3 runs to 14 residues. CDR3 in DNA: TGCGCCAGCAGCCAAGATTCAACAAACACTGAAGCTTTCTTT. Encoded protein: CASSQDSTNTEAFF.

This clonotype was found many times. This chain joins TRBV5-1 and TRBJ2-1; 8 positions agree with TRBD2. Germline lookup yields CDR1 SGHRS and CDR2 YFSETQ. This CDR3 contains 15 residues. V lost 4 bases, J lost 2 bases, and 5 bases stayed unmatched. The CDR3 sequence is CASSGVAGPYNEQFF. The CDR3 nucleotides read TGCGCCAGCAGCGGTGTAGCGGGGCCCTACAATGAGCAGTTCTTC.

This rearrangement joins TRBV4-1 to TRBJ2-7, with D tentatively TRBD2 (6 bases). V lost 1 base, J lost 3 bases, and 13 bases lay in between. The CDR3 runs to 15 residues. Per the germline V gene, CDR1 is MGHRA and CDR2 is YSYEKL. CDR3: CASSQVASASYEQYF. The CDR3 nucleotides are TGCGCCAGCAGCCAAGTAGCTAGCGCAAGCTACGAGCAGTACTTC.

The CDR3 coding sequence is TGTGCCAGCAGCCCCGGTCGGGTCCTAGCGGCAGATACGCAGTATTTT. Its protein product is CASSPGRVLAADTQYF. The V call is TRBV11-2, the J call TRBJ2-3; 7 bases match TRBD2. From germline, CDR1 is SGHAT and CDR2 FQNNGV. V dropped 5 bases and J dropped 4; count of bases not matched to a gene: 12. The CDR3 is 16 residues long.

V usage is TRBV28 and J usage is TRBJ2-7; 8 positions agree with TRBD1. Germline V gene data show CDR1 as MDHEN and CDR2 as SYDVKM. V lost 5 bases to trimming and J lost 2 bases; unmatched junction nucleotides: 11. The length of the CDR3 is 16 residues. The CDR3 spells CASSPMDRAVPYEQYF. CDR3 DNA sequence: TGTGCCAGCAGTCCTATGGACAGGGCCGTCCCCTACGAGCAGTACTTC.

Points on this clonotype: A much larger clone differs from this one at a single base, so this may be a read error. This chain connects TRBV6-1 to TRBJ1-1; D might be TRBD1 (5 bases). With 9 bases removed from V and 1 base from J, the gap between germline ends came to 15 bases. The CDR3 sequence is 14 residues long. Germline lookup yields CDR1 MNHNS and CDR2 SASEGT. In DNA, the CDR3 is TGTGCCAGAAGCCCCGGGACGGGGAACACTGAAGCTTTCTTT. Encoded protein: CARSPGTGNTEAFF.

This clonotype has a handful of counts. The chain recombines TRBV28 with TRBJ2-7, with 10 bases matching TRBD2. Trimming at V came to 3 bases and at J to 4 bases, leaving 0 bases not matched to a gene. Per the germline V gene, CDR1 is MDHEN and CDR2 is SYDVKM. This CDR3 spans 13 amino acids. The CDR3 loop is CASSFSGRYEQYF. The CDR3 DNA reads TGTGCCAGCAGTTTTAGCGGGAGGTACGAGCAGTACTTC. The full variable domain, its missing parts supplied by reference TRBV28 and TRBJ2-7, is DVKVTQSSRYLVKRTGEKVFLECVQDMDHENMFWYRQDPGLGLRLIYFSYDVKMKEKGDIPEGYSVSREKKERFSLILESASTNQTSMYLCASSFSGRYEQYFGPGTRLTVT.

In this sample, this clonotype turned up a few times. V and J are TRBV12-3 or TRBV12-4 and TRBJ2-4; 10 nucleotides line up with TRBD2. The CDR3 consists of 18 residues. The V gene end was trimmed by 7 bases and the J gene end by 0 bases; junction bases not matched to a gene: 12. The CDR3 is CASTPGLAKFRAKNIQYF. Written as DNA, the CDR3 is TGTGCCAGCACCCCGGGACTAGCGAAATTCCGAGCCAAAAACATTCAGTACTTC.